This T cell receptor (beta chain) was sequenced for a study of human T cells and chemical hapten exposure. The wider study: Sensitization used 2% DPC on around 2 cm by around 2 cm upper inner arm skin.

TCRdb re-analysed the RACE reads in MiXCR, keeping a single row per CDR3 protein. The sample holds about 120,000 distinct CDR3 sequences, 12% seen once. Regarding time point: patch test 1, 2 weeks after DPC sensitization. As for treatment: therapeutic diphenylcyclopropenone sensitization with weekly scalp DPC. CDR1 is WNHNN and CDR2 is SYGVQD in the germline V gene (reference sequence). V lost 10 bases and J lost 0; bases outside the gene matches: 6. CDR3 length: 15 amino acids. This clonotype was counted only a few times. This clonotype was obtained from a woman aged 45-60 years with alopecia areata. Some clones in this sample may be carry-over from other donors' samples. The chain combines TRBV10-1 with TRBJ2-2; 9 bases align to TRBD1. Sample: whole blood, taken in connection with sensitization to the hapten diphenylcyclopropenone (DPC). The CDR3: CATGTGNSNTGELFF. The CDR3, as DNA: TGCGCCACCGGGACAGGGAATTCGAACACCGGGGAGCTGTTTTTT.